Below, 30 T cell receptor beta chains from the same sample are listed, as sequenced in a study of PD-1 blockade in classical Hodgkin lymphoma. All the patients suffered relapse after autologous stem cell transplantation, and brentuximab vedotin exposure differed. Sequencing was performed with immunoSEQ multiplex PCR; in TCRdb, only in-frame clones are kept and a portion is missing. The sample carries 45,000 to 65,000 clones, around two thirds recorded once. The source material was peripheral blood mononuclear cells (PBMCs), sampled before the second cycle of nivolumab. The receptors were gathered from a human donor with classical Hodgkin lymphoma.

Only one count was recorded for this clone. Sequence at one end of the junction differs from germline and may be a read error. The chain couples TRBV6-1 to TRBJ2-1; 8 bases map to TRBD2. The germline CDR1 and CDR2 sequences are MNHNS and SASEGT. This CDR3 is built from 13 residues. The CDR3 reads CAGSGSVYNEQFF. CDR3 DNA sequence: TGTGCCGGCAGCGGGAGTGTCTACAATGAGCAGTTCTTC.

V usage is TRBV27 and J usage is TRBJ2-7; TRBD1 matches at 8 bases. The CDR3 has 15 residues. After removal of 2 bases from V and 5 bases from J, the junction contained 8 bases not matched to a gene. CDR1 MNHEY and CDR2 SMNVEV come from the germline V gene (reference sequence). CDR3 DNA sequence: TGTGCCAGCAGTTTACCGGGGACAGGTAACAACGAGCAGTACTTC. This encodes CASSLPGTGNNEQYF.

This chain links TRBV19 with TRBJ1-3, with D perhaps matching TRBD1 (6 bases). With 9 bases removed from V and 12 bases from J, the gap between germline ends came to 27 bases. Germline CDR1 LNHDA, CDR2 SQIVND (reference sequence). CDR3 length equals 15 residues. The CDR3 is CASLRRGGASSSIYF. The CDR3 bases are TGTGCCAGCCTCCGTCGGGGGGGGGCAAGTTCGAGCATATATTTT.

The sample holds a few counts of this clone. The chain has TRBV28 and TRBJ1-2; no definite D call. The germline gives CDR1 MDHEN, CDR2 SYDVKM. CDR3 length: 17 amino acids. Trimming removed 6 bases from V and 5 bases from J, with 25 bases in between. The CDR3 loop reads CASRKNPGVSPHYGYTF. The DNA of the CDR3 is TGTGCCAGCAGGAAAAACCCTGGAGTGTCCCCCCATTATGGCTACACCTTC.

This sequence joins TRBV4-3 and TRBJ2-5; the match to TRBD2 covers 11 bases. The germline CDR1 and CDR2 sequences are LGHNA and YSLEER. The CDR3 spans 16 residues. After removal of 1 base from V and 2 bases from J, the junction contained 3 bases not matched to a gene. The CDR3 bases are TGCGCCAGCAGCCAAGCGGCTAGCGGGAGGCAAGAGACCCAGTACTTC. Amino acids: CASSQAASGRQETQYF.

The chain employs TRBV18 and TRBJ1-1; 8 bases align to TRBD1. The ends lost 5 bases at V and 1 base at J; junction bases unmatched: 6. CDR1 is KGHSH, CDR2 LQKENI, per germline. The CDR3 spans 15 residues. CDR3 sequence (DNA): TGTGCCAGCTCAAGGATGGGACAGGCGAACACTGAAGCTTTCTTT. Residues: CASSRMGQANTEAFF.

This chain links TRBV7-3 with TRBJ2-1, with 8 bases fitting TRBD2. Germline trimming cut 2 bases from V and 4 bases from J; bases unmatched to any gene: 10. The germline gives CDR1 SGHTA, CDR2 FQGTGA. The CDR3 spans 17 residues. This CDR3 is CASSLGAGGLGYNEQFF. CDR3 DNA: TGTGCCAGCAGCTTAGGGGCTGGGGGACTAGGGTACAATGAGCAGTTCTTC.

This clone showed up just once. The chain carries TRBV6-4 and TRBJ2-3, with D maybe TRBD2 (5 bases). Between the trimmed V and J ends, which lost 1 base and 3 bases, there was a span of 8 bases. The CDR3 length is 14 residues. Germline V gives CDR1 MRHNA, CDR2 SNTAGT. CDR3 residues: CASSDLSGTDTQYF. CDR3 nucleotides: TGTGCCAGCAGTGACTTGAGCGGTACAGATACGCAGTATTTT.

This clone ranks as medium-sized (0.01 to 0.1%). The chain employs TRBV20-1 and TRBJ1-1; D uncertain. The CDR3 length is 10 residues. CDR1 DFQATT and CDR2 SNEGSKA come from the germline V gene (reference sequence). Trimming pared 6 bases from V and 3 bases from J, leaving 5 bases between. CDR3 nucleotide sequence: TGCAGTGCAGGGTACACTGAAGCTTTCTTT. Its protein product is CSAGYTEAFF.

This rearrangement joins TRBV7-3 to TRBJ2-7; 7 positions agree with TRBD2. Germline V gene sequence: CDR1 SGHTA, CDR2 FQGTGA. This CDR3 is 15 amino acids long. The V segment lost 5 bases and the J segment 0 bases; nucleotides outside the gene matches: 7. The CDR3: CASSVLPSGSYEQYF. The CDR3 DNA sequence: TGTGCCAGCAGCGTCCTCCCTAGCGGCTCCTACGAGCAGTACTTC. The full variable domain, its missing parts supplied by reference TRBV7-3 and TRBJ2-7, is GAGVSQTPSNKVTEKGKYVELRCDPISGHTALYWYRQSLGQGPEFLIYFQGTGAADDSGLPNDRFFAVRPEGSVSTLKIQRTERGDSAVYLCASSVLPSGSYEQYFGPGTRLTVT.

The table lists this clone with a few counts. The chain joins TRBV19 to TRBJ2-7; D gene uncertain. V was cut by 6 bases and J by 0 bases, with 12 bases left in between. The CDR3 totals 14 residues. CDR1 is LNHDA, CDR2 SQIVND, per germline (reference sequence). CDR3 DNA: TGTGCCAGTAGCTCCAGGCCAGGCTCCTACGAGCAGTACTTC. Its protein is CASSSRPGSYEQYF. The complete variable domain, with remaining parts taken from reference TRBV19 and TRBJ2-7, reads DGGITQSPKYLFRKEGQNVTLSCEQNLNHDAMYWYRQDPGQGLRLIYYSQIVNDFQKGDIAEGYSVSREKKESFPLTVTSAQKNPTAFYLCASSSRPGSYEQYFGPGTRLTVT.

The gene calls are TRBV6-5 and TRBJ1-5; D call uncertain. Per the germline V gene, CDR1 is MNHEY and CDR2 is SVGAGI. Trimming removed 6 bases at V and 13 bases at J, with 16 bases between. The length of the CDR3 is 12 residues. CDR3 nucleotide sequence: TGTGCCAGCAGATCAGCGGACGCCCGGCAGCATTTT. It codes for CASRSADARQHF.

The CDR3 sequence is CSVEEGGGPTGELFF. The CDR3 DNA reads TGCAGCGTTGAAGAGGGGGGAGGGCCGACCGGGGAGCTGTTTTTT. The rearrangement uses TRBV29-1 and TRBJ2-2; 7 bases align to TRBD2. Germline CDR1 is SQVTM and CDR2 is ANQGSEA. The CDR3 is 15 residues long. Trimming at V came to 0 bases and at J to 5 bases, leaving 6 bases not matched to a gene.

The V gene is TRBV29-1, the J gene TRBJ2-7; 10 positions match TRBD1. The ends lost 5 bases at V and 1 base at J; junction bases unmatched: 11. There are 16 residues in the CDR3. Germline V lookup: CDR1 SQVTM, CDR2 ANQGSEA. The CDR3 protein is CSVSLIPGQGSYEQYF. CDR3 nucleotides: TGCAGCGTTAGCTTAATACCGGGACAGGGGTCCTACGAGCAGTACTTC.

Only one count was recorded for this clone. The V gene is TRBV2, the J gene TRBJ2-7, with 8 nucleotides matching TRBD1. Germline trimming cut 6 bases from V and 2 bases from J; bases unmatched to any gene: 6. Germline V lookup: CDR1 SNHLY, CDR2 FYNNEI. The CDR3 is 14 amino acids. In DNA, the CDR3 is TGTGCCAGCAGCCAACAGACAGGGGCCTACGAGCAGTACTTC. This sequence encodes CASSQQTGAYEQYF.

This clone was picked up one time. The chain employs TRBV5-1 and TRBJ2-5; 11 nucleotides match TRBD2. Germline values: CDR1 SGHRS, CDR2 YFSETQ. V lost 3 bases, J lost 1 base, and 5 bases stayed unmatched. This CDR3 has 16 amino acids. CDR3 sequence reads: CASSSGTSGLQETQYF. The DNA for the CDR3 is TGCGCCAGCAGCTCCGGGACTAGCGGACTCCAAGAGACCCAGTACTTC. The full variable domain, completed using reference TRBV5-1 and TRBJ2-5, is KAGVTQTPRYLIKTRGQQVTLSCSPISGHRSVSWYQQTPGQGLQFLFEYFSETQRNKGNFPGRFSGRQFSNSRSEMNVSTLELGDSALYLCASSSGTSGLQETQYFGPGTRLLVL.

The rearrangement uses TRBV19 and TRBJ1-1; 10 positions match TRBD1. Germline-derived CDR1 and CDR2 are LNHDA and SQIVND (reference sequence). This CDR3 is built from 15 residues. V lost 8 bases and J lost 2; bases outside the gene matches: 8. CDR3 DNA: TGTGCCAGTGACCGGGACAGGGGAGGAAACACTGAAGCTTTCTTT. Translated: CASDRDRGGNTEAFF.

V gene TRBV6-5 combines with J gene TRBJ2-2, with D tentatively TRBD2 (7 bases). Germline-derived CDR1 and CDR2 are MNHEY and SVGAGI. Trimming removed 6 bases at V and 5 bases at J, with 16 bases between. This CDR3 is built from 15 residues. The CDR3 is CASSPGLGGTGELFF. CDR3 in DNA: TGTGCCAGCAGCCCTGGACTAGGGGGTACCGGGGAGCTGTTTTTT.

The CDR3 DNA reads as TGTGCCAGCAGTTCGCTGGCTCACGTCGGGGAAAAACTGTTTTTT. Encoded protein: CASSSLAHVGEKLFF. The V and J genes are TRBV6-6 and TRBJ1-4, with D uncertain. Germline V CDR1 and CDR2: MNHNY, SVGAGI (reference sequence). There are 15 residues in the CDR3. V gave up 4 bases and J gave up 8 bases, with 17 bases separating them.

The genes are TRBV7-3 and TRBJ2-5; perhaps TRBD2 as D (5 bases). Germline V gives CDR1 SGHTA, CDR2 FQGTGA. Between the trimmed V and J ends, which lost 5 bases and 2 bases, there was a span of 15 bases. The length of the CDR3 is 15 residues. CDR3 loop: CASSRNEGRQETQYF. The CDR3, as DNA: TGTGCCAGCAGCCGCAATGAGGGTCGGCAAGAGACCCAGTACTTC. The variable domain in full, with the rest retrieved from reference TRBV7-3 and TRBJ2-5, is GAGVSQTPSNKVTEKGKYVELRCDPISGHTALYWYRQSLGQGPEFLIYFQGTGAADDSGLPNDRFFAVRPEGSVSTLKIQRTERGDSAVYLCASSRNEGRQETQYFGPGTRLLVL.

In its sample, this clone was seen a few times. V is TRBV19 and J is TRBJ1-4, with 7 bases identical to TRBD1. J was trimmed by 5 bases and V by 5 bases; bases with no gene match: 8. This CDR3 is built from 15 residues. Germline lookup yields CDR1 LNHDA and CDR2 SQIVND (reference sequence). The CDR3 DNA sequence: TGTGCCAGTAGTTCTTCACAGGGGAGGAATGAAAAACTGTTTTTT. Protein product: CASSSSQGRNEKLFF.

This clone was found many times. The chain carries TRBV19 and TRBJ1-5; TRBD1 might be the D (5 bases). The V end was cut by 3 bases, the J end by 9 bases, with 21 bases between. CDR1 and CDR2 from the germline V gene are LNHDA and SQIVND (reference sequence). The length of the CDR3 is 16 residues. DNA of the CDR3: TGTGCCAGTAGTATGAGGGCAGGGAGCGGGTCGGGGCCCCAGCATTTT. This translates into CASSMRAGSGSGPQHF.

The genes are TRBV18 and TRBJ1-5, with TRBD1 matching over 8 bases. The CDR3 spans 14 residues. V shed 5 bases, J shed 5 bases, and the junction held 5 bases outside the gene matches. Germline V lookup: CDR1 KGHSH, CDR2 LQKENI. In DNA form, the CDR3 reads TGTGCCAGCTCAAGTCAGGGGGCCTATCAGCCCCAGCATTTT. Protein sequence: CASSSQGAYQPQHF.

This clone was seen once. The chain has TRBV7-6 and TRBJ2-5, with TRBD1 as a possible D gene (6 bases). The V end was cut by 0 bases, the J end by 7 bases, with 12 bases between. Germline lookup yields CDR1 SGHVS and CDR2 FNYEAQ. This CDR3 has 14 amino acids. The chain's CDR3 is CASSLADSQWTQYF. In DNA form, the CDR3 reads TGTGCCAGCAGCTTAGCGGACAGCCAATGGACCCAGTACTTC.

This clone was detected many times. V is TRBV6-1 and J is TRBJ1-3; no reliable D call. Germline CDR1 is MNHNS and CDR2 is SASEGT. V lost 4 bases and J lost 4, with 11 bases in between. The CDR3 length is 14 residues. The CDR3 sequence is CASSANPTGNTIYF. The CDR3 nucleotides read TGTGCCAGCAGTGCTAATCCAACCGGAAACACCATATATTTT.

This clone was counted a single time. This chain uses TRBV19 with TRBJ2-6, with D maybe TRBD2 (7 bases). Germline loops: CDR1 LNHDA, CDR2 SQIVND (reference sequence). V was cut by 5 bases and J by 4 bases, with 15 bases left in between. The CDR3 is 16 amino acids. In nucleotides, the CDR3 is TGTGCCAGTAGTCCTCTGGGGGGGCTCGGGGCCAACGTCCTGACTTTC. It specifies CASSPLGGLGANVLTF.

The rearrangement uses TRBV30 and TRBJ2-5; D may be TRBD1 (7 bases). This CDR3 is built from 15 residues. Germline V lookup: CDR1 GTSNPN, CDR2 SVGIG (reference sequence). Trimming took 2 bases from V and 2 from J, leaving 15 bases between them. CDR3 region: CAWSPGGGLQETQYF. CDR3 nucleotide sequence: TGTGCCTGGAGTCCCGGAGGGGGCCTTCAAGAGACCCAGTACTTC.

This rearrangement joins TRBV28 to TRBJ1-1, with D possibly matching TRBD1 (5 bases). With 9 bases removed from V and 1 base from J, the gap between germline ends came to 15 bases. This CDR3 comprises 14 residues. Germline V gene sequence: CDR1 MDHEN, CDR2 SYDVKM. The CDR3 loop is CASTRAGGNTEAFF. The CDR3 nucleotides read TGTGCCAGTACCCGGGCCGGGGGGAACACTGAAGCTTTCTTT.

V and J are TRBV7-6 and TRBJ2-4; a possible D gene is TRBD2 (6 bases). The CDR3 spans 13 residues. CDR1 is SGHVS and CDR2 is FNYEAQ in the germline V gene. V dropped 1 base and J dropped 8 bases, with 9 bases sitting between them. This CDR3 is CASSLVREDIQYF. CDR3 nucleotides: TGTGCCAGCAGCTTAGTCAGGGAGGACATTCAGTACTTC.

This clone was seen only once. The CDR3 loop reads CAISEGGYSNQPQHF. The CDR3 DNA follows: TGTGCCATCAGTGAGGGCGGCTATAGCAATCAGCCCCAGCATTTT. This chain connects TRBV10-3 to TRBJ1-5; D gene uncertain. Germline values: CDR1 ENHRY, CDR2 SYGVKD. This CDR3 is built from 15 residues. The V end was cut by 2 bases, the J end by 0 bases, with 8 bases between.